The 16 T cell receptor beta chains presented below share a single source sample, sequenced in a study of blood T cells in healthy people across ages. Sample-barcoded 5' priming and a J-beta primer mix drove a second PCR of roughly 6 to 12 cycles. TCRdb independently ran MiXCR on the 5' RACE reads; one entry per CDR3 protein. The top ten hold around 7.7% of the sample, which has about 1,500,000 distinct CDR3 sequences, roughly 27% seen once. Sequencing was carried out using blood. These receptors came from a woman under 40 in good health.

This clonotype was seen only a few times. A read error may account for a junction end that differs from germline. The CDR3 nucleotides are TGTGCCAGCAGCTCCCGCGGAGGGCGATACCAGGAGACCCAGTACTTC. It specifies CASSSRGGRYQETQYF. The V call is TRBV7-6, the J call TRBJ2-5; D possibly corresponds to TRBD2 (6 bases). Germline V lookup: CDR1 SGHVS, CDR2 FNYEAQ. The CDR3 is 16 amino acids.

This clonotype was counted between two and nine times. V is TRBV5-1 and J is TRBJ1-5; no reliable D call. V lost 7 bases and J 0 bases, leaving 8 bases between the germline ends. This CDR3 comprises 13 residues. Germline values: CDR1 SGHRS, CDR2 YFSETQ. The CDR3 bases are TGCGCCAGCCAATACAGTAGCAATCAGCCCCAGCATTTT. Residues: CASQYSSNQPQHF.

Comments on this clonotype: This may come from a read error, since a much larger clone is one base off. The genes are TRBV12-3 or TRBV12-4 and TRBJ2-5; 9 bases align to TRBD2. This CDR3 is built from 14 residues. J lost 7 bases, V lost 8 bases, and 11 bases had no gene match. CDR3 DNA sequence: TGTGCCAGCGTCGGCGGGGGGGCAGGGGGGACCCAGTACTTC. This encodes CASVGGGAGGTQYF.

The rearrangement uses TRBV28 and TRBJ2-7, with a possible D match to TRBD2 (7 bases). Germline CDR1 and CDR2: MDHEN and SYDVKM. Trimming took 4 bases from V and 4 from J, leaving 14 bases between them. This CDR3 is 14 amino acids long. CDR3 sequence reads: CASSWGGSFYEQYF. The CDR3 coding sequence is TGTGCCAGCAGTTGGGGGGGCTCTTTTTACGAGCAGTACTTC.

CDR3 nucleotide sequence: TGCAGTGCTGGGGGAAGGGACCTCACGGATGGCTACACCTTC. Translated: CSAGGRDLTDGYTF. The chain links TRBV20-1 to TRBJ1-2, with D maybe TRBD1 (5 bases). The CDR3 spans 14 residues. The germline V gene encodes CDR1 DFQATT and CDR2 SNEGSKA (reference sequence). V lost 5 bases and J 6 bases, leaving 19 bases between the germline ends.

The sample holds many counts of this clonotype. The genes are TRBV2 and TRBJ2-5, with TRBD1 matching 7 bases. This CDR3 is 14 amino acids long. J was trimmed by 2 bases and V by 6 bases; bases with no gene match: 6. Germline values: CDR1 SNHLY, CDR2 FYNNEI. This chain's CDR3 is CASRVGQAQETQYF. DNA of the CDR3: TGTGCCAGCAGGGTCGGACAGGCACAAGAGACCCAGTACTTC.

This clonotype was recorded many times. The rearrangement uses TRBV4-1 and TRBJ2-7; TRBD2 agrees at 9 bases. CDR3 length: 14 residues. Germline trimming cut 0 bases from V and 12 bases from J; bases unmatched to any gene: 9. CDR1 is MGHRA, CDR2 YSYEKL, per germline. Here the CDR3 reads CASSQDRGRGIRYF. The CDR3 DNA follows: TGCGCCAGCAGCCAAGATCGCGGGAGGGGAATACGGTACTTC.

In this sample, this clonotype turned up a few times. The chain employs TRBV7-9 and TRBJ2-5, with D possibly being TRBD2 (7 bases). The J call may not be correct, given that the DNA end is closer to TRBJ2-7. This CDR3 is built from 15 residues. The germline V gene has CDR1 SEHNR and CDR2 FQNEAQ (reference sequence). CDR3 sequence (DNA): TGTGCCAGCAGCTTGGTCGGGGGCCGGGGGGACGAGCAGTACTTC. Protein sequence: CASSLVGGRGDEQYF.

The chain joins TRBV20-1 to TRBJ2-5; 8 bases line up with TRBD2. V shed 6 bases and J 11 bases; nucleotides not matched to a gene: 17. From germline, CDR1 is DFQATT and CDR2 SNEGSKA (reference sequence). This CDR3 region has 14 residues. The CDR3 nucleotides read TGCAGTGCCCTGAAGGGACTAGGAGGGGAGGAGCAGTACTTC. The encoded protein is CSALKGLGGEEQYF.

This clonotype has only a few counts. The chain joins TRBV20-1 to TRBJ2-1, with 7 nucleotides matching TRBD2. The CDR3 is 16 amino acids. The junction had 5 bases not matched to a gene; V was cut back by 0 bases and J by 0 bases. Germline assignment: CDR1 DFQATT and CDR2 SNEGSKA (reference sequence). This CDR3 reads CSARDPGRISYNEQFF. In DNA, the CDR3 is TGCAGTGCTAGAGATCCCGGGAGGATCTCCTACAATGAGCAGTTCTTC.

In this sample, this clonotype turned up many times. CDR3 protein: CASSKLGGREQYF. Here the CDR3 DNA reads TGTGCCAGCAGCAAGCTCGGGGGCCGCGAGCAGTACTTC. The V and J genes are TRBV7-9 and TRBJ2-7; D assignment may be TRBD1 or TRBD2 (6 bases each). CDR3 length: 13 residues. Germline loops: CDR1 SEHNR, CDR2 FQNEAQ (reference sequence). With 5 bases removed from V and 6 bases from J, the gap between germline ends came to 14 bases.

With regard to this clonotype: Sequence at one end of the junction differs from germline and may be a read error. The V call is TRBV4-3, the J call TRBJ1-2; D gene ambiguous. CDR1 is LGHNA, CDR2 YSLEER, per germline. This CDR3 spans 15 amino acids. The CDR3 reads CASSQGFRRGYGYTF. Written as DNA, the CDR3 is TGCGCCAGCAGCCAGGGATTCCGACGAGGCTATGGCTACACTTTC.

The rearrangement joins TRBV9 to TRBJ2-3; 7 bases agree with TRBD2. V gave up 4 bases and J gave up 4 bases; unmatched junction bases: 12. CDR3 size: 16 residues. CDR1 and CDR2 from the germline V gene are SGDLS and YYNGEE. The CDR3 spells CASSRPPAGLSDTQYF. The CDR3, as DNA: TGTGCCAGCAGCCGGCCACCAGCGGGGCTATCAGATACGCAGTATTTT.

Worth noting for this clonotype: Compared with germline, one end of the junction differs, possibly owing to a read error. CDR3 region: CASSEGGTVHF. As DNA, the CDR3 is TGTGCCAGCAGTGAAGGAGGGACAGTCCACTTC. The genes are TRBV2 and TRBJ2-4, with 7 bases identical to TRBD1. CDR3 size: 11 residues. Germline V gives CDR1 SNHLY, CDR2 FYNNEI.

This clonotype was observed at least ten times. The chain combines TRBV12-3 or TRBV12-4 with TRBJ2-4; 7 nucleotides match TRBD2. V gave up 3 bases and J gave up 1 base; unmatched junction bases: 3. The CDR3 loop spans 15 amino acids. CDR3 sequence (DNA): TGTGCCAGCAGTTTGGGGGGGAGGGCCAAAAACATTCAGTACTTC. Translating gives CASSLGGRAKNIQYF.

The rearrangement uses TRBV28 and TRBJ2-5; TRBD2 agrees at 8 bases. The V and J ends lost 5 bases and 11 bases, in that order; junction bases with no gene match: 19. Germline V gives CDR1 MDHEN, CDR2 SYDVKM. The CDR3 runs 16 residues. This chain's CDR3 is CASSPSSTGGYNEQYF. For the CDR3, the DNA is TGTGCCAGCAGTCCCAGCAGCACGGGAGGGTACAATGAGCAGTACTTC.